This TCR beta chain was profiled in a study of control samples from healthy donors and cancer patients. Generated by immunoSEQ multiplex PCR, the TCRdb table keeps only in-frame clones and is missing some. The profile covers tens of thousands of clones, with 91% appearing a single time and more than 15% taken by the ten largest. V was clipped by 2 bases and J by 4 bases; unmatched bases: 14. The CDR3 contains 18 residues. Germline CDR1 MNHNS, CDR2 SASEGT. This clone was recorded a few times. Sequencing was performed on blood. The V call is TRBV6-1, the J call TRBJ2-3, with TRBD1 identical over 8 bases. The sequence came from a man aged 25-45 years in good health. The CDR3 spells CASSETRGTGISADTQYF. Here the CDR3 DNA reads TGTGCCAGCAGTGAAACCCGCGGGACAGGAATTTCTGCAGATACGCAGTATTTT.